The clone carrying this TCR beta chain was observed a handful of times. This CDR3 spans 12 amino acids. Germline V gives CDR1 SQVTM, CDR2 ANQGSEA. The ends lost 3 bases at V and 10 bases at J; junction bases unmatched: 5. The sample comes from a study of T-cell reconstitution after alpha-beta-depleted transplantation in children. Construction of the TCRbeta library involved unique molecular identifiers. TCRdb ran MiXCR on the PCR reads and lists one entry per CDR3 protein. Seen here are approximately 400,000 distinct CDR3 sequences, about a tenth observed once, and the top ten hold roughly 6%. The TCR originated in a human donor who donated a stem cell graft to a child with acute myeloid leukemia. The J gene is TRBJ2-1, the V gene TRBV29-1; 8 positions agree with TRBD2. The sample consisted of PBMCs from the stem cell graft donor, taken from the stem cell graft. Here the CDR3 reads CSVDGRADEQFF. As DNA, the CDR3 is TGCAGCGTTGACGGGAGGGCCGACGAGCAGTTCTTC.